A selection of T cell receptor beta chains follows, all from one sample in a study of regulatory T cells in long-lasting Graves disease. TCRdb used MiXCR to reprocess the multiplex PCR reads, holding one entry per CDR3 protein. The table includes fewer than 600,000 distinct CDR3 sequences, 20% to 25% detected once. The sample was peripheral blood mononuclear cells (PBMCs), taken when the disease was refractory, from a patient treated with antithyroid drugs. The receptors were sampled from a female donor with Graves disease. CDR3s include the opening cysteine and the closing phenylalanine or tryptophan. D genes are given only for firm matches. Some rows have no size entry. The others give once, few or many, or a class for an expanded clone.

abundance: .
j_gene: TRBJ1-1
v_gene: TRBV4-3
d_gene: TRBD1
CDR3nt: TGCGCCAGCAGCCAAGAGGACAGGGAGGTGACTGAAGCTTTCTTT
CDR3aa: CASSQEDREVTEAFF

abundance: many
j_gene: TRBJ2-2
v_gene: TRBV7-9
d_gene: .
CDR3nt: TGTGCCAGCCCGCCGGGGGTCGACACCGGGGAGCTGTTTTTT
CDR3aa: CASPPGVDTGELFF

abundance: few
j_gene: TRBJ1-2
v_gene: TRBV5-1
d_gene: .
CDR3nt: TGCGCCAGCAGCTTGGCTACAGGGTATGCGGGAGGCTACACCTTC
CDR3aa: CASSLATGYAGGYTF

abundance: .
j_gene: TRBJ2-2
v_gene: TRBV13
d_gene: .
CDR3nt: TGTGCCAGCACAGCTTACATCGAGACCGGGGAGCTGTTTTTT
CDR3aa: CASTAYIETGELFF

abundance: many
j_gene: TRBJ1-1
v_gene: TRBV11-2
d_gene: TRBD1
CDR3nt: TGTGCCAGCAGCTTAGGACAGGGGGCGCACACTGAAGCTTTCTTT
CDR3aa: CASSLGQGAHTEAFF

abundance: few
j_gene: TRBJ1-2
v_gene: TRBV7-2
d_gene: .
CDR3nt: TGTGCCAGCAGCTTGCCCCCGGGGGCTGGCTACACCTTC
CDR3aa: CASSLPPGAGYTF

abundance: few
j_gene: TRBJ1-5
v_gene: TRBV20-1
d_gene: .
CDR3nt: TGCAGTGCTAGAGACCCCCCCTCCGTTAGCAATCAGCCCCAGCATTTT
CDR3aa: CSARDPPSVSNQPQHF

abundance: many
j_gene: TRBJ2-7
v_gene: TRBV27
d_gene: .
CDR3nt: TGTGCCAGCAGTTCTAGTAAGTGGCACGAGCAGTACTTC
CDR3aa: CASSSSKWHEQYF

abundance: few
j_gene: TRBJ2-7
v_gene: TRBV7-9
d_gene: .
CDR3nt: TGTGCCAGCAGCCCCCTAGCGCGGTACGAGCAGTACTTC
CDR3aa: CASSPLARYEQYF

abundance: many
j_gene: TRBJ2-7
v_gene: TRBV20-1
d_gene: TRBD2
CDR3nt: TGCAGTGCAGGGACTAGCGGAGGATCACTCGCCTACGAGCAGTACTTC
CDR3aa: CSAGTSGGSLAYEQYF

abundance: .
j_gene: TRBJ2-2
v_gene: TRBV19
d_gene: TRBD1
CDR3nt: TGTGCCAGTAGTAGAGGGACAGGGGATGGGGCCGGGGAGCTGTTTTTT
CDR3aa: CASSRGTGDGAGELFF

abundance: .
j_gene: TRBJ1-5
v_gene: TRBV20-1
d_gene: .
CDR3nt: TGCAGTGCTGGTCTCAGCGAGTATAGCAATCAACCCCAGCATTTT
CDR3aa: CSAGLSEYSNQPQHF

abundance: .
j_gene: TRBJ2-5
v_gene: TRBV30
d_gene: TRBD1
CDR3nt: TGTGCCTGGGGTCCGGACAGGAGCCAAGAGACCCAGTACTTC
CDR3aa: CAWGPDRSQETQYF

abundance: .
j_gene: TRBJ1-2
v_gene: TRBV4-1
d_gene: .
CDR3nt: TGCGCCAGCAGCCATCCGCGAGGAAGTGGCTACACCTTC
CDR3aa: CASSHPRGSGYTF

abundance: .
j_gene: TRBJ2-2
v_gene: TRBV5-4
d_gene: .
CDR3nt: TGTGCCAGCAGCCCCAGGGGAGCGGTTAACACCGGGGAGCTGTTTTTT
CDR3aa: CASSPRGAVNTGELFF

abundance: .
j_gene: TRBJ1-6
v_gene: TRBV4-1
d_gene: TRBD1
CDR3nt: TGCGCCAGCAGCCAAGAAGTAGGACAGGGAGACTTATCCCTCCACTTT
CDR3aa: CASSQEVGQGDLSLHF

abundance: few
j_gene: TRBJ2-5
v_gene: TRBV19
d_gene: .
CDR3nt: TGTGCCAGTAGTAACAGGGTTCAAGAGACCCAGTACTTC
CDR3aa: CASSNRVQETQYF

abundance: .
j_gene: TRBJ2-7
v_gene: TRBV4-3
d_gene: TRBD2
CDR3nt: TGCGCCAGCAGCCAAGGGCTAGCGGCCATCTACGAGCAGTACTTC
CDR3aa: CASSQGLAAIYEQYF

abundance: many
j_gene: TRBJ1-1
v_gene: TRBV19
d_gene: .
CDR3nt: TGTGCCAGTAGTATATGGAAAATGAACACTGAAGCTTTCTTT
CDR3aa: CASSIWKMNTEAFF

abundance: many
j_gene: TRBJ1-5
v_gene: TRBV30
d_gene: .
CDR3nt: TGTGCCTGGAGTGTGCTTGGCCAGCCCCAGCATTTT
CDR3aa: CAWSVLGQPQHF

abundance: few
j_gene: TRBJ2-7
v_gene: TRBV3-1
d_gene: TRBD2
CDR3nt: TGTGCCAGCAGCCAAGGGGACTACCGCTACGAGCAGTACTTC
CDR3aa: CASSQGDYRYEQYF

abundance: few
j_gene: TRBJ2-3
v_gene: TRBV7-6
d_gene: .
CDR3nt: TGTGCCAGCAGCAAAGAGGGGGGGCTGAGCGATACGCAGTATTTT
CDR3aa: CASSKEGGLSDTQYF

abundance: .
j_gene: TRBJ2-1
v_gene: TRBV6-1
d_gene: .
CDR3nt: TGTGCCATCCAGAGGAGGCTAAGCTCCTACAATGAGCAGTTCTTC
CDR3aa: CAIQRRLSSYNEQFF

abundance: many
j_gene: TRBJ2-5
v_gene: TRBV15
d_gene: TRBD2
CDR3nt: TGTGCCACCAGCAGACGCCGAACCGGGACTAGTGGATTAGGAGAGACCCAGTACTTC
CDR3aa: CATSRRRTGTSGLGETQYF

abundance: .
j_gene: TRBJ1-6
v_gene: TRBV28
d_gene: TRBD1
CDR3nt: TGTGCCAGCAGTTTGTTAAGGGGACAGAATAATTCACCCCTCCACTTT
CDR3aa: CASSLLRGQNNSPLHF

abundance: many
j_gene: TRBJ1-1
v_gene: TRBV7-9
d_gene: .
CDR3nt: TGTGCCAGCAGCCCTGCAGGCACTGAAGCTTTCTTT
CDR3aa: CASSPAGTEAFF

abundance: .
j_gene: TRBJ2-7
v_gene: TRBV20-1
d_gene: TRBD1
CDR3nt: TGCAGTGCGCGATCGACAGGGATCCGTTTCTACGAGCAGTACTTC
CDR3aa: CSARSTGIRFYEQYF

abundance: few
j_gene: TRBJ1-5
v_gene: TRBV19
d_gene: TRBD1
CDR3nt: TGTGCCAGTAGTATAGATCTGGTGGCGGGGACAGGGGCCCATTATAGCAATCAGCCCCAGCATTTT
CDR3aa: CASSIDLVAGTGAHYSNQPQHF

abundance: few
j_gene: TRBJ1-2
v_gene: TRBV14
d_gene: .
CDR3nt: TGTGCCAGCAGCCAAGATCTTTGGGGATTCGTCGGCTACACCTTC
CDR3aa: CASSQDLWGFVGYTF

abundance: .
j_gene: TRBJ1-5
v_gene: TRBV19
d_gene: .
CDR3nt: TGTGCCAGTAGTACCACTGACGGGTACAATCAGCCCCAGCATTTT
CDR3aa: CASSTTDGYNQPQHF

abundance: .
j_gene: TRBJ2-5
v_gene: TRBV7-9
d_gene: .
CDR3nt: TGTGCCAGCAGCTCCCCCGGCTATCCACGGGAGACCCAGTACTTC
CDR3aa: CASSSPGYPRETQYF

abundance: few
j_gene: TRBJ2-4
v_gene: TRBV3-1
d_gene: TRBD2
CDR3nt: TGTGCCAGCAGATCGTCCAAGCCGGGGGGCATTCAGTACTTC
CDR3aa: CASRSSKPGGIQYF

abundance: few
j_gene: TRBJ2-7
v_gene: TRBV19
d_gene: TRBD1
CDR3nt: TGTGCCAGTAGTATTAGTCAGGGGGACGGCGAGCAGTACTTC
CDR3aa: CASSISQGDGEQYF

abundance: many
j_gene: TRBJ1-2
v_gene: TRBV11-2
d_gene: .
CDR3nt: TGTGCCAGCAGTCCCCGGGACGTGTCGTTGACCTTC
CDR3aa: CASSPRDVSLTF

abundance: many
j_gene: TRBJ2-5
v_gene: TRBV28
d_gene: .
CDR3nt: TGTGCCAGCAGTCGTAGGACTGGCGAGACCCAGTACTTC
CDR3aa: CASSRRTGETQYF

abundance: .
j_gene: TRBJ1-1
v_gene: TRBV11-3
d_gene: .
CDR3nt: TGTGCCAGCAGCTTAGAAGGCAGGGATGTTTTGGGGAACACTGAAGCTTTCTTT
CDR3aa: CASSLEGRDVLGNTEAFF

abundance: .
j_gene: TRBJ1-1
v_gene: TRBV5-1
d_gene: .
CDR3nt: TGCGCCAGCAGCTTGACGTCGCCTCTCAACGGAGCTTTCTTT
CDR3aa: CASSLTSPLNGAFF

abundance: .
j_gene: TRBJ1-4
v_gene: TRBV10-3
d_gene: .
CDR3nt: TGTGCCATCAGTGAGGAGGGGGACGGCGAAAAACTGTTTTTT
CDR3aa: CAISEEGDGEKLFF

abundance: many
j_gene: TRBJ2-5
v_gene: TRBV6-1
d_gene: TRBD2
CDR3nt: TGTGCCAGCAGTACCATAGCGGGCCCTCCCGAGACCCAGTACTTC
CDR3aa: CASSTIAGPPETQYF

abundance: once
j_gene: TRBJ1-1
v_gene: TRBV7-9
d_gene: .
CDR3nt: TGTGCCAGCAGCTTTTTTATGCGGGGGGCCCCCGACACTGAAGCTTTCTTT
CDR3aa: CASSFFMRGAPDTEAFF

abundance: few
j_gene: TRBJ2-7
v_gene: TRBV9
d_gene: TRBD1
CDR3nt: TGTGCCGTACCTCCGGGACAGGGCTTCCGGTGGGACTCCTACGAGCAGTACTTC
CDR3aa: CAVPPGQGFRWDSYEQYF

abundance: .
j_gene: TRBJ1-1
v_gene: TRBV30
d_gene: .
CDR3nt: TGTGCCTGGAGGTTGACGGGGACGAACACTGAAGCTTTCTTT
CDR3aa: CAWRLTGTNTEAFF

abundance: .
j_gene: TRBJ1-2
v_gene: TRBV5-1
d_gene: .
CDR3nt: TGCGCCGGCAGTCAAGGGGCCCCATATGGCTACACCTTC
CDR3aa: CAGSQGAPYGYTF

abundance: .
j_gene: TRBJ2-1
v_gene: TRBV11-3
d_gene: .
CDR3nt: TGTGCCAGCGGCTTAGACGCAGAATACAATGAGCAGTTCTTC
CDR3aa: CASGLDAEYNEQFF

abundance: .
j_gene: TRBJ2-5
v_gene: TRBV4-3
d_gene: .
CDR3nt: TGCGCCAGCAGCCGTTCAGGGGGGGAGACCCGGTACTTC
CDR3aa: CASSRSGGETRYF

abundance: few
j_gene: TRBJ1-6
v_gene: TRBV28
d_gene: .
CDR3nt: TGTGCCAGCGGGGGGGGCCCTAGGGCCCTCCACTTT
CDR3aa: CASGGGPRALHF

abundance: .
j_gene: TRBJ2-7
v_gene: TRBV20-1
d_gene: TRBD2
CDR3nt: TGCAGTGCTCCTTTCAGAGCGGGAGACGACGAGCAGTACTTC
CDR3aa: CSAPFRAGDDEQYF

abundance: .
j_gene: TRBJ2-5
v_gene: TRBV5-1
d_gene: .
CDR3nt: TGCGCCAGCACCTTACCGCCCCGAGAGACCCAGTACTTC
CDR3aa: CASTLPPRETQYF

abundance: many
j_gene: TRBJ1-4
v_gene: TRBV12-3/TRBV12-4
d_gene: .
CDR3nt: TGTGCCAGCAGGGCCGTCAGGGGAGGGGGGGAAAAACTGTTTTTT
CDR3aa: CASRAVRGGGEKLFF